The 13 T cell receptor beta chains reported below all come from one sample, sequenced in a study of blood T cell repertoires in COVID-19. Measured with immunoSEQ multiplex PCR; TCRdb has only the in-frame clones, and not every one. The sample has 55,000 or so clones, roughly 89% seen once. The specimen sequenced was peripheral blood. Receptors originate from a woman aged 60 to 75 with COVID-19, enrolled during active disease.

This clone was found a few times. The chain couples TRBV7-8 to TRBJ2-5, with D possibly matching TRBD1 (6 bases). The germline CDR1 and CDR2 sequences are SGHVS and FQNEAQ. The CDR3 contains 16 residues. The V gene lost 2 bases and the J gene lost 4 bases, with 17 bases spanning the gap. This CDR3 reads CASSLSPQGRGETQYF. Written as DNA, the CDR3 is TGTGCCAGCAGCTTATCACCACAGGGTAGGGGAGAGACCCAGTACTTC.

This rearrangement joins TRBV27 to TRBJ2-7, with D perhaps TRBD1 (7 bases). Deletions cut 2 bases from V and 6 bases from J, with 11 bases between. Germline assignment: CDR1 MNHEY and CDR2 SMNVEV (reference sequence). This CDR3 contains 13 residues. CDR3 DNA: TGTGCCAGCAGTTTACGGCAGGGGGGCGAGCAGTACTTC. This sequence encodes CASSLRQGGEQYF.

The chain recombines TRBV19 with TRBJ1-4, with 10 bases lining up with TRBD1. Germline CDR1 LNHDA, CDR2 SQIVND (reference sequence). Unmatched junction bases numbered 6, after V lost 6 bases and J lost 8 bases. The CDR3 runs to 14 residues. This CDR3 reads CASSRDRGWEKLFF. For the CDR3, the DNA is TGTGCCAGTAGCCGGGACAGGGGTTGGGAAAAACTGTTTTTT. The full variable domain, with the rest looked up from reference TRBV19 and TRBJ1-4, is DGGITQSPKYLFRKEGQNVTLSCEQNLNHDAMYWYRQDPGQGLRLIYYSQIVNDFQKGDIAEGYSVSREKKESFPLTVTSAQKNPTAFYLCASSRDRGWEKLFFGSGTQLSVL.

The V and J genes are TRBV24-1 and TRBJ2-1; 7 nucleotides agree with TRBD1. Per germline, CDR1 KGHDR and CDR2 SFDVKD. With 3 bases clipped from V and 0 bases from J, the junction kept 4 bases outside the gene matches. The CDR3 sequence is 16 residues long. The CDR3 is CATSDRDSPSYNEQFF. The DNA for the CDR3 is TGTGCCACCAGTGATCGGGACAGTCCCTCCTACAATGAGCAGTTCTTC.

The chain uses TRBV2 and TRBJ2-3; 9 bases line up with TRBD2. The CDR3 totals 17 residues. Germline V gene data show CDR1 as SNHLY and CDR2 as FYNNEI. Trimming removed 3 bases from V and 2 bases from J; junction bases left unmatched: 9. The CDR3 region has the DNA TGTGCCAGCAGTGATGGTAGCGGGGGACTCTCCACAGATACGCAGTATTTT. It yields the protein CASSDGSGGLSTDTQYF.

The chain carries TRBV3-1 (or the pseudogene TRBV3-2) and TRBJ2-7; TRBD2 matches 8 bases. V lost 3 bases to trimming and J lost 2 bases; unmatched junction nucleotides: 3. CDR3 length: 14 residues. The V gene's germline CDR1 is LGHDT and CDR2 YNNKEL (reference sequence). The CDR3 loop reads CASSQSGLAYEQYF. The CDR3 DNA is TGTGCCAGCAGCCAGTCGGGACTAGCCTACGAGCAGTACTTC.

The chain uses TRBV3-1 (or the pseudogene TRBV3-2) and TRBJ2-7; 8 nucleotides align to TRBD1. The V and J ends lost 3 bases and 0 bases, in that order; junction bases with no gene match: 4. CDR3 length: 15 amino acids. CDR1 is LGHDT and CDR2 is YNNKEL in the germline V gene (reference sequence). CDR3 amino acids: CASSQTGVSSYEQYF. The DNA of the CDR3 is TGTGCCAGCAGCCAGACAGGGGTCAGCTCCTACGAGCAGTACTTC.

The chain combines TRBV30 with TRBJ2-3; D uncertain. The CDR3 sequence is 12 residues long. Germline loops: CDR1 GTSNPN, CDR2 SVGIG (reference sequence). Trimming removed 1 base from V and 2 bases from J, with 4 bases in between. The CDR3 nucleotides read TGTGCCTGGAGTGCACTCACAGATACGCAGTATTTT. Its translation is CAWSALTDTQYF.

The V gene is TRBV28, the J gene TRBJ1-5, with TRBD1 matching over 9 bases. The ends lost 5 bases at V and 3 bases at J; junction bases unmatched: 17. Germline values: CDR1 MDHEN, CDR2 SYDVKM. There are 19 residues in the CDR3. This CDR3 reads CASSPTEPPQGAFNQPQHF. The CDR3 DNA follows: TGTGCCAGCAGTCCGACCGAGCCCCCACAGGGGGCGTTCAATCAGCCCCAGCATTTT.

The J gene is TRBJ1-5, the V gene TRBV19; 11 bases map to TRBD1. Losses at the gene ends were 7 bases for V and 5 bases for J; bases not matched to a gene: 1. The CDR3 consists of 13 residues. Germline CDR1 reads LNHDA; CDR2 reads SQIVND (reference sequence). CDR3: CASTDRGHQPQHF. The CDR3 nucleotides read TGTGCCAGTACGGACAGGGGGCATCAGCCCCAGCATTTT. Full variable domain (remainder filled in from reference TRBV19 and TRBJ1-5): DGGITQSPKYLFRKEGQNVTLSCEQNLNHDAMYWYRQDPGQGLRLIYYSQIVNDFQKGDIAEGYSVSREKKESFPLTVTSAQKNPTAFYLCASTDRGHQPQHFGDGTRLSIL.

This clone was seen only once. This chain joins TRBV21-1 and TRBJ2-6; TRBD2, as called in the table, went unchecked against the DNA. TRBV21-1 counts as a pseudogene. This CDR3 region has 24 residues. The CDR3 sequence is CASSKAQRGTGTSGRVPGANVLTF. The CDR3, as DNA: TGTGCCAGCAGCAAAGCTCAGAGGGGAACCGGGACTAGCGGGAGAGTGCCGGGGGCCAACGTCCTGACTTTC.

V and J are TRBV7-2 and TRBJ2-3; possible D gene TRBD2, 6 bases. V lost 4 bases and J 0 bases, leaving 11 bases between the germline ends. The CDR3 is made up of 15 amino acids. CDR1 and CDR2 (germline): SGHTA, FQGNSA. The CDR3 protein is CASSSPGTSTDTQYF. The CDR3 bases are TGTGCCAGCAGCTCGCCCGGGACTAGCACAGATACGCAGTATTTT.

V is TRBV28 and J is TRBJ1-4; D may be TRBD1 (5 bases). Germline-derived CDR1 and CDR2 are MDHEN and SYDVKM. The germline V and J ends were trimmed by 8 bases and 7 bases, with 14 bases remaining between them. CDR3 length equals 13 residues. The CDR3 sequence is CASLGSQGEKLFF. CDR3 coding DNA: TGTGCCAGCCTTGGGTCCCAGGGTGAAAAACTGTTTTTT.